This TCR beta chain is from a study of tumor-infiltrating lymphocytes in primary liver carcinoma. Study information: The cohort consisted of patients whose primary liver carcinoma was surgically resected. Ranging in age from 30 to 69 years, the patients were men and women. Notes on the study in general: The study found tumor-adjacent and tumor-blood pairs overlapped less than tumor region pairs.

Unsorted whole blood supplied the blood RNA, and germline DNA was isolated too. V lost 3 bases and J lost 3, with 8 bases in between. Germline assignment: CDR1 SQVTM and CDR2 ANQGSEA. This CDR3 has 12 residues. From approximately 530 ng of total RNA, TCR beta-specific cDNA was reverse-transcribed using a constant-region primer. Three nested multiplex PCR rounds of slightly modified ARM-PCR generated TCR beta libraries. The first two PCR rounds used TRBV1-TRBV30 primers with a Cbeta primer, roughly 10 cycles each. Each CDR3 protein is one row after TCRdb ran MiXCR on the multiplex PCR reads. Here the sample spans 150,000 to 200,000 distinct CDR3 sequences, about 60% being singletons. This clonotype was counted many times. Its cognate antigen is unknown.

The sample comprised peripheral blood. The J gene is TRBJ2-5, the V gene TRBV29-1; D not certain. The receptor was derived from a man aged 35 to 55 with primary liver carcinoma and hepatitis B virus infection. As DNA, the CDR3 is TGCAGCGTTGATTTCAGGAAAGAGACCCAGTACTTC. It is translated as CSVDFRKETQYF.